This T cell receptor beta chain was observed in a study of blood T cell repertoires in COVID-19. Using immunoSEQ multiplex PCR, the repertoire was profiled, and TCRdb retains in-frame clones only, with some absent. The top ten clones hold roughly 0.25% of a sample with some 700,000 clones, 70% to 90% of them seen once. Per germline, CDR1 LNHDA and CDR2 SQIVND (reference sequence). The CDR3 totals 14 residues. V was trimmed by 8 bases and J by 0 bases, leaving 11 bases between them. The rearrangement uses TRBV19 and TRBJ1-3; D perhaps matches TRBD1 (5 bases). This receptor was taken from a woman between 18 and 29 years old with acute or convalescent COVID-19. Specimen: peripheral blood. The CDR3 region has the DNA TGTGCCAGTTCTGACGGGGGCTCTGGAAACACCATATATTTT. It specifies CASSDGGSGNTIYF.